This TCR beta chain is drawn from a study of control samples from healthy donors and cancer patients. This table comes from immunoSEQ multiplex PCR, and its TCRdb copy is limited to in-frame clones, with some not included. The sample yields roughly 83,000 clones, around 82% seen once. Germline V lookup: CDR1 LGHDT, CDR2 YNNKEL (reference sequence). Between the trimmed V and J ends, which lost 0 bases and 6 bases, there was a span of 5 bases. The CDR3 is 12 amino acids. This receptor was identified in a woman aged 55-70 years in good health. J is TRBJ2-5 and V is TRBV3-1 (or the pseudogene TRBV3-2); D gene unclear. Material: blood. The CDR3 loop is CASSQEEKTQYF. CDR3 in DNA: TGTGCCAGCAGCCAAGAGGAAAAGACCCAGTACTTC.